This TCR beta chain came from a study of Ad26.COV2.S vaccination and SARS-CoV-2 variants (dated by TCRdb to the early 2020s). Notes on the research overall: Donors in the vaccine arm were drawn from COV1001, a phase I-IIa trial of Ad26.COV2.S in healthy adults that was multicentre, randomized, double-blind and placebo-controlled. Ad26.COV2.S was administered intramuscularly at a dose of 5x10^10 or 1x10^11 viral particles, either as one shot or as two shots given 56 days apart. Sequencing of the TCRbeta repertoire served to evaluate the specificity and breadth of SARS-CoV-2-reactive T cell receptors following Ad26.COV2.S vaccination. The TCR-sequenced set comprised around 30 samples: some 20 Ad26.COV2.S vaccine recipients, 5 placebo recipients and 8 SARS-CoV-2 convalescent individuals. Trial participants were randomized into five groups of five, in which low-dose or high-dose Ad26.COV2.S was given once or twice, or placebo was given on both occasions. Throughout the experiments and outcome assessment, investigators stayed blinded to trial group allocation. Summary of the overall study and its limitations: After vaccination, spike-specific CD8+ and CD4+ T cell responses were reported to show substantial breadth. The study lacked the statistical power to compare responses across vaccine doses or regimens. Higher spike-specific TCR breadth was observed in Ad26.COV2.S recipients than in placebo recipients (P = 0.0014). It was noted by the authors that total T cell responses may have been underestimated by the TCR breadth and depth analyses. Comparable non-spike TCR breadth was observed between vaccine and placebo recipients, consistent with only spike being contained in the vaccine.

Read against the paper, the sample's treatment or condition label means: about 20 received Ad26.COV2.S at low or high dose, single or two shots; roughly 5 received placebo; per-sample allocation not given. Repertoires of vaccine and placebo recipients were sequenced from samples taken on day 63 after the first injection. Between 29 July and 7 August 2020, Cohort 1b enrolled around 24 adults aged 18-55 years at one site in Boston, USA. As a vaccine, Ad26.COV2.S was a replication-incompetent adenovirus type 26 vector that expressed a prefusion-stabilized SARS-CoV-2 spike protein derived from the original Wuhan strain. Comment on this clone: Its target antigen remains unknown. No quality values exist for individual bases; no much larger clone is one base distant.

TCRbeta CDR3 regions were sequenced with the immunoSEQ Assay. After extraction, genomic DNA underwent amplification by bias-controlled multiplex PCR, followed by high-throughput sequencing. In the original analysis: To quantify the absolute abundance of every unique TCRbeta CDR3 region, sequences were collapsed and filtered. T cell fraction was estimated by normalizing TCRbeta template counts to usable DNA, which was measured by amplifying reference genes present in all nucleated cells. Repertoire TCRs were annotated as SARS-CoV-2-specific when V gene, CDR3 amino acid sequence and J gene were exactly matched to a known reactive TCR set. The reference SARS-CoV-2 TCR set was derived from MIRA and filtered for enrichment in COVID-19-positive ImmuneCODE repertoires, a step that removed public or cross-reactive TCRs. Based on the MIRA antigens, annotated TCRs were further analysed at the level of specific ORF or position within ORF. Depth was the summed frequency of annotated unique rearrangements, while breadth was defined as annotated unique rearrangements over total unique productive rearrangements. Group comparisons of TCR breadth used two-sided Wilcoxon rank-sum tests. TCRdb provides this immuneACCESS table in a form limited to in-frame rearrangements. Some clones are lacking; in checked studies, under half of them reflect an unresolved V gene, and why the rest are absent is not known. V, J and clone size derive from that table, while D and trimming were established from the DNA sequence. This sample holds around 310,000 clones; around 90% were observed only once. In total, the top ten clones hold 5.5% of the sample.

The specimen comprised peripheral blood, sampled in a trial of Ad26.COV2.S vaccine versus placebo. The origin of this receptor is a person between 18 and 65 years old who received the Ad26.COV2.S COVID-19 vaccine or a placebo.

CDR3 region: CASSLSLAGGPVETQYF. In nucleotide form, the sequence is TGTGCCAGCAGTTTATCTCTAGCGGGAGGGCCGGTGGAGACCCAGTACTTC. The sequence links TRBV27 to TRBJ2-5; TRBD2 matches 12 bases in the middle. The cysteine opens and the phenylalanine closes a CDR3 of 17 amino acids. The sequence is cut down to CDR3 DNA, 51 bases in frame from base 1. Reading the germline V gene (reference sequence) gives CDR1 MNHEY and CDR2 SMNVEV. Trimming takes 0 bases off V and 5 bases off J; junction bases not matched to a gene: 7.